This T cell receptor beta chain was found in a study of blood T cell repertoires in COVID-19. Measured with immunoSEQ multiplex PCR; TCRdb has only the in-frame clones, and not every one. The sample has approximately 220,000 clones; 80% to 90% are singletons. This receptor was taken from a woman aged 45-60 years who had been exposed to COVID-19. The specimen was PBMCs or T cells enriched from blood (not recorded which).

CDR3 sequence: CASSQDSVEGAGNTIYF. DNA of the CDR3: TGTGCCAGCAGCCAAGATTCGGTCGAGGGGGCTGGAAACACCATATATTTT. The chain couples TRBV3-1 (or the pseudogene TRBV3-2) to TRBJ1-3, with TRBD1 as a possible D gene (6 bases). Between the trimmed V and J ends, which lost 0 bases and 2 bases, there was a span of 14 bases. Germline CDR1 reads LGHDT; CDR2 reads YNNKEL (reference sequence). There are 17 residues in the CDR3.